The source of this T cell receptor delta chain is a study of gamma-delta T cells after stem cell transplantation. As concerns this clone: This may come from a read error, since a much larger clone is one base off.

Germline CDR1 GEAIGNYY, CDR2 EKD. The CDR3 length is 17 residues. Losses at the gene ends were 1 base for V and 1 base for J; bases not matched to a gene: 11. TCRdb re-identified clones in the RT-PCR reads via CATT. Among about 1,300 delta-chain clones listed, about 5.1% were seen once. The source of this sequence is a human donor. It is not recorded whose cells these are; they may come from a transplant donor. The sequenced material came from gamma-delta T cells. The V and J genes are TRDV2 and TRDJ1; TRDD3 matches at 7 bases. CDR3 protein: CACDTIEAWGRTDKLIF. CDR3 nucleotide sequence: TGTGCCTGTGACACAATTGAAGCCTGGGGGCGCACCGATAAACTCATCTTT.